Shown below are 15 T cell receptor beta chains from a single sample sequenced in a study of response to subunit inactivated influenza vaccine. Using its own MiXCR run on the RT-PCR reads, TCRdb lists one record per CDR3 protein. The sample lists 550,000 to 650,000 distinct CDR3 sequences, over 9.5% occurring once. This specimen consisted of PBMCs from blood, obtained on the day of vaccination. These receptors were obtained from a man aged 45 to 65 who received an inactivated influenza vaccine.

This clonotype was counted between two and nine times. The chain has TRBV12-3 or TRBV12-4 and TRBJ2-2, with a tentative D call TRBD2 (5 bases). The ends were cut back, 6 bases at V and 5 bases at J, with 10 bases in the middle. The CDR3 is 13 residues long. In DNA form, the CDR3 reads TGTGCCAGCAGATCGGGGATGACCGGGGAGCTGTTTTTT. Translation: CASRSGMTGELFF.

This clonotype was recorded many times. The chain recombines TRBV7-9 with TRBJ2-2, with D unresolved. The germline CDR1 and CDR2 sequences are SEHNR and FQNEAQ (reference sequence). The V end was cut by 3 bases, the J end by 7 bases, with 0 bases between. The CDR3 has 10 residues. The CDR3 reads CASSFGELFF. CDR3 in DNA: TGTGCCAGCAGCTTCGGGGAGCTGTTTTTT.

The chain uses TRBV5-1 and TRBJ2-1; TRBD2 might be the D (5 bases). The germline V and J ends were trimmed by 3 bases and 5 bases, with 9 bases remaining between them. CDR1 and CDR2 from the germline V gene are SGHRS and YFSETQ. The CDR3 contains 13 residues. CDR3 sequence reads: CASSSLGDNEQFF. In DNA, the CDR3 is TGCGCCAGCAGCTCCCTCGGGGACAATGAGCAGTTCTTC.

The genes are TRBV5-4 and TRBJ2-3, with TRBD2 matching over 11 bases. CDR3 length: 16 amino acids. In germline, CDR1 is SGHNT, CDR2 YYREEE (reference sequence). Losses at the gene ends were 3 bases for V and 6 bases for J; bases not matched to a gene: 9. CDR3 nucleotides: TGTGCCAGCAGCTCACCAATTAGCGGGAGGGCGGATACGCAGTATTTT. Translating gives CASSSPISGRADTQYF.

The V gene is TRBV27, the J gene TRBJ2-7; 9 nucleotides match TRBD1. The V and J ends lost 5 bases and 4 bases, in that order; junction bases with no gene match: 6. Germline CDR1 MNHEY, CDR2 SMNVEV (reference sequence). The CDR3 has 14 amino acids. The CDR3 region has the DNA TGTGCCAGCAGTAGACAGGGGGTAGGATACGAGCAGTACTTC. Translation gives CASSRQGVGYEQYF.

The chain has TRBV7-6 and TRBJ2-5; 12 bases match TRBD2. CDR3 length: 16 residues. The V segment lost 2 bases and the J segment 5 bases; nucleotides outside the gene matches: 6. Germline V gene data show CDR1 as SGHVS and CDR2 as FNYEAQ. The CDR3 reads CASSLLAGGPFETQYF. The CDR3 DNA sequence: TGTGCCAGCAGCTTACTAGCGGGGGGGCCGTTTGAGACCCAGTACTTC.

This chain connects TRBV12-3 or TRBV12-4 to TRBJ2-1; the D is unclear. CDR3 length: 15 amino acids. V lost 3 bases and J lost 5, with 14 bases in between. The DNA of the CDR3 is TGTGCCAGCAGTTTTCCCAACTATGTTAACAATGAGCAGTTCTTC. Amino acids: CASSFPNYVNNEQFF.

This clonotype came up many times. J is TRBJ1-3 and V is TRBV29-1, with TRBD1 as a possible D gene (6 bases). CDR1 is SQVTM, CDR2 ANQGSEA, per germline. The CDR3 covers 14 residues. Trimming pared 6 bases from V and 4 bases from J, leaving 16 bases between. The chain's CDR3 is CSVVDSSRGNTIYF. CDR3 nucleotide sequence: TGCAGCGTGGTGGACAGTTCGCGAGGAAACACCATATATTTT. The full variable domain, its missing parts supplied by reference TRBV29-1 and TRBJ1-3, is SAVISQKPSRDICQRGTSLTIQCQVDSQVTMMFWYRQQPGQSLTLIATANQGSEATYESGFVIDKFPISRPNLTFSTLTVSNMSPEDSSIYLCSVVDSSRGNTIYFGEGSWLTVV.

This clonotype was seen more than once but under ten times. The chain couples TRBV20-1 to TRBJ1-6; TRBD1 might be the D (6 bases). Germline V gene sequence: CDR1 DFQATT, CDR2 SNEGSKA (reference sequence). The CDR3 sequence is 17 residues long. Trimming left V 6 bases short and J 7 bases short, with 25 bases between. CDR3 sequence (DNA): TGCAGTGCGACCTCGGGCGGCAGGGGATTTGGCAATTCACCCCTCCACTTT. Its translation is CSATSGGRGFGNSPLHF.

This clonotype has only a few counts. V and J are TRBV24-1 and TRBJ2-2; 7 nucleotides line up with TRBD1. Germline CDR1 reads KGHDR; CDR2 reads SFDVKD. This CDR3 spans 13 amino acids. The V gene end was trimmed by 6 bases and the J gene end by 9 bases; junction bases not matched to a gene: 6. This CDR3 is CATSPGGAWELFF. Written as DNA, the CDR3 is TGTGCCACCAGTCCAGGGGGAGCCTGGGAGCTGTTTTTT.

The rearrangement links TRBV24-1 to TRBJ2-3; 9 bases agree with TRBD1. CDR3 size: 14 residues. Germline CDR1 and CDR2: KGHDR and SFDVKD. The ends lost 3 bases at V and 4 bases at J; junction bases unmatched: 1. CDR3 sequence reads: CATSDGTGPDTQYF. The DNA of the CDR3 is TGTGCCACCAGTGATGGGACAGGGCCAGATACGCAGTATTTT.

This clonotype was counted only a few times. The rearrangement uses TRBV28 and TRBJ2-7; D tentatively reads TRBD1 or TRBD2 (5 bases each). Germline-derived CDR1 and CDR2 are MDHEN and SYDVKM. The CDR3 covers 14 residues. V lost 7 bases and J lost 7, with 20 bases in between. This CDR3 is CASIEQVPGGEQYF. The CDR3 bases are TGTGCCAGCATCGAACAGGTCCCGGGCGGGGAGCAGTACTTC.

The CDR3 sequence: CASSQDFLQGAPYNEQFF. The CDR3, as DNA: TGTGCCAGCAGCCAAGACTTCCTCCAGGGAGCCCCCTACAATGAGCAGTTCTTC. V usage is TRBV3-1 and J usage is TRBJ2-1; the D call may be TRBD1 or TRBD2 (5 bases each). Per the germline V gene, CDR1 is LGHDT and CDR2 is YNNKEL (reference sequence). The CDR3 is 18 residues long. Trimming removed 0 bases at V and 2 bases at J, with 17 bases between.

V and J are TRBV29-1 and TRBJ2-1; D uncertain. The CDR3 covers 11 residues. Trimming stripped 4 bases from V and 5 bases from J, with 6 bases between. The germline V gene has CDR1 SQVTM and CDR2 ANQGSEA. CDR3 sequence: CSVVGDNEQFF. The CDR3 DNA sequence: TGCAGCGTTGTTGGGGACAATGAGCAGTTCTTC.

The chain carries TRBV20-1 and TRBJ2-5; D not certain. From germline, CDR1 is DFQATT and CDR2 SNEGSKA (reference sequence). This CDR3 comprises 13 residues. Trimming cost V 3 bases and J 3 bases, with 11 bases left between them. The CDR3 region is CSASGEPKETQYF. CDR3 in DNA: TGCAGTGCTAGTGGCGAACCCAAAGAGACCCAGTACTTC.